This T cell receptor (beta chain) came from a study of blood T cells in healthy people across ages. A second PCR, run for roughly 7 to 11 cycles, used a sample-barcoded 5' primer plus a J-beta primer mix. Via MiXCR, TCRdb re-called the 5' RACE reads, giving one row per CDR3 protein. Of about 650,000 distinct CDR3 sequences in the sample, roughly 32% were seen once. Germline trimming cut 10 bases from V and 2 bases from J; bases unmatched to any gene: 8. Looked up from germline, CDR1 is SNHLY and CDR2 is FYNNEI. This CDR3 is 15 amino acids long. Every participating donor contributed roughly 9.6 milliliters of peripheral blood through a draw. Per sample, no less than 5 micrograms of total RNA were extracted. This clonotype was counted ten times or more. Its antigen is currently unknown. Broader study findings: CMV status of donors was unknown, possibly confounding expanded clonotype changes. Because sorting was not performed, PBMCs prevented conclusive naive versus antigen-experienced comparison.

Sequenced sample: blood. This TCR derives from a woman of 80 years or more in good health. The rearrangement joins TRBV2 to TRBJ2-3; 11 bases fit TRBD2. This chain's CDR3 is CATQSTSGDTDTQYF. The CDR3 DNA reads as TGTGCCACCCAATCGACTAGCGGGGACACAGATACGCAGTATTTT.